The 21 T cell receptor beta chains given below trace back to one sample, sequenced in a study of shared clonotypes between healthy human individuals. Method: immunoSEQ multiplex PCR; TCRdb's copy keeps in-frame clones and lacks some. This sample carries millions of clones, more than 90% of them seen once, and the ten largest clones take around 0.15%. Sequences were obtained from naive CD4+ T cells sorted from blood. Stated subset: CD45RA+ positively selected. The receptors stem from a man in his late teens or twenties in good health.

This sequence joins TRBV30 and TRBJ2-6; the match to TRBD2 covers 12 bases. With 1 base clipped from V and 0 bases from J, the junction kept 10 bases outside the gene matches. The CDR3 extends over 20 amino acids. Germline V lookup: CDR1 GTSNPN, CDR2 SVGIG (reference sequence). The CDR3 loop reads CAWSGTRLAGAGSGANVLTF. Here the CDR3 DNA reads TGTGCCTGGAGTGGCACCCGACTAGCGGGGGCCGGCTCTGGGGCCAACGTCCTGACTTTC.

The chain carries TRBV28 and TRBJ2-7; D assignment may be TRBD1 or TRBD2 (5 bases each). V was trimmed by 2 bases and J by 5 bases, leaving 16 bases between them. Germline lookup yields CDR1 MDHEN and CDR2 SYDVKM. The CDR3 contains 15 residues. The CDR3 protein is CASSLRDHNDNEQYF. CDR3 nucleotides: TGTGCCAGCAGTTTAAGGGACCATAACGATAACGAGCAGTACTTC. The variable domain in full, completed from reference TRBV28 and TRBJ2-7, reads DVKVTQSSRYLVKRTGEKVFLECVQDMDHENMFWYRQDPGLGLRLIYFSYDVKMKEKGDIPEGYSVSREKKERFSLILESASTNQTSMYLCASSLRDHNDNEQYFGPGTRLTVT.

This clone came up once. DNA of the CDR3: TGTGCCAGCTCACCACGGGCGGGGGAACCGGCGGTGTCGTACGAGCAGTACTTC. Translated, it gives CASSPRAGEPAVSYEQYF. V is TRBV18 and J is TRBJ2-7, with TRBD2 matching 7 bases. The CDR3 totals 18 residues. Germline CDR1 and CDR2: KGHSH and LQKENI. Unmatched junction bases numbered 16, after V lost 1 base and J lost 4 bases.

A remark on this clone: Since a much larger clone is just one base distant, this may be a read error. The chain carries TRBV5-1 and TRBJ2-3; 10 positions match TRBD2. CDR1 SGHRS and CDR2 YFSETQ come from the germline V gene. Trimming took 4 bases from V and 2 from J; bases not matched to a gene: 4. This CDR3 has 15 residues. The CDR3 DNA is TGCGCCAGCAGCCAAGGACTAGCGGACACAGATACGCAGTATTTT. Translating gives CASSQGLADTDTQYF. Together with reference TRBV5-1 and TRBJ2-3, the CDR3 gives the full variable domain: KAGVTQTPRYLIKTRGQQVTLSCSPISGHRSVSWYQQTPGQGLQFLFEYFSETQRNKGNFPGRFSGRQFSNSRSEMNVSTLELGDSALYLCASSQGLADTDTQYFGPGTRLTVL.

The chain links TRBV27 to TRBJ1-5; a possible D gene is TRBD1 (5 bases). Germline V gene lookup returns CDR1 MNHEY and CDR2 SMNVEV (reference sequence). CDR3 length equals 18 residues. V was shortened by 5 bases and J by 0 bases, with 20 bases between the two germline ends. CDR3 sequence: CASSPPGGRAYSNQPQHF. CDR3 nucleotides: TGTGCCAGCAGTCCCCCGGGAGGCAGGGCATATAGCAATCAGCCCCAGCATTTT.

The rearrangement uses TRBV25-1 and TRBJ2-1, with a tentative D call TRBD2 (6 bases). CDR1 and CDR2 (germline): MGHDK, SYGVNS. V was trimmed by 3 bases and J by 8 bases, leaving 20 bases between them. There are 16 residues in the CDR3. CDR3 protein: CASSDALVGLADEQFF. Here the CDR3 DNA reads TGTGCCAGCAGTGATGCCTTAGTGGGACTGGCAGATGAGCAGTTCTTC.

This sequence joins TRBV7-2 and TRBJ1-2, with a possible D match to TRBD1 (6 bases). Looked up from germline, CDR1 is SGHTA and CDR2 is FQGNSA. CDR3 size: 15 residues. Trimming shortened V by 7 bases and J by 4 bases, and 19 bases separated the two germline ends. The CDR3 spells CASTRGGEGGYGYTF. The CDR3 region has the DNA TGTGCCAGCACCCGAGGGGGGGAAGGTGGCTATGGCTACACCTTC.

This rearrangement joins TRBV13 to TRBJ1-1, with TRBD1 matching over 7 bases. V gave up 5 bases and J gave up 10 bases; unmatched junction bases: 22. CDR3 length: 17 amino acids. Per the germline V gene, CDR1 is PRHDT and CDR2 is FYEKMQ (reference sequence). Here the CDR3 DNA reads TGTGCCAGCAGCCTCCTCGTAGGACAGGTAACATACGGTACAGCTTTCTTT. This encodes CASSLLVGQVTYGTAFF. Full variable domain (rest looked up from reference TRBV13 and TRBJ1-1): AAGVIQSPRHLIKEKRETATLKCYPIPRHDTVYWYQQGPGQDPQFLISFYEKMQSDKGSIPDRFSAQQFSDYHSELNMSSLELGDSALYFCASSLLVGQVTYGTAFFGQGTRLTVV.

The J gene is TRBJ2-7, the V gene TRBV7-9; possible D gene TRBD1, 6 bases. V lost 2 bases, J lost 8 bases, and 22 bases lay in between. The CDR3 covers 16 residues. In germline, CDR1 is SEHNR, CDR2 FQNEAQ (reference sequence). This CDR3 reads CASSLLGTGSAGKQYF. The CDR3 DNA follows: TGTGCCAGCAGCTTACTAGGTACAGGGAGTGCGGGCAAGCAGTACTTC.

Remarks on this clone: Germline is not matched at one junction end, which may reflect a read error. The chain joins TRBV7-7 to TRBJ1-2, with D maybe TRBD1 (5 bases). The CDR3 length is 16 residues. Germline V lookup: CDR1 SSHAT, CDR2 FNYEAQ (reference sequence). DNA for the CDR3: TGTGCTAGCAGCTTAATAGCAGACACGAGGGGAGGGGGCTACACCTTC. Amino acids: CASSLIADTRGGGYTF.

Comment on this clone: At the DNA level, this CDR3 is encoded by other sequences in the same sample as well. The chain has TRBV30 and TRBJ1-5; D possibly corresponds to TRBD1 (6 bases). The V and J ends lost 2 bases and 4 bases respectively, with 9 bases between them. The CDR3 totals 13 residues. Germline V lookup: CDR1 GTSNPN, CDR2 SVGIG (reference sequence). The CDR3 sequence is CAWSPQGNQPQHF. CDR3 coding DNA: TGTGCCTGGAGTCCTCAGGGGAATCAGCCCCAGCATTTT.

The chain combines TRBV19 with TRBJ1-5, with TRBD1 as a possible D gene (5 bases). This CDR3 contains 17 residues. Trimming cost V 6 bases and J 0 bases, with 18 bases left between them. CDR1 and CDR2 from the germline V gene are LNHDA and SQIVND (reference sequence). The DNA for the CDR3 is TGTGCCAGTAGGAGGGAGGCCGACAGTTATAGCAATCAGCCCCAGCATTTT. Protein product: CASRREADSYSNQPQHF.

The chain has TRBV21-1 and TRBJ2-3; no check of the table's D call, TRBD2, against the DNA was made. TRBV21-1 is flagged as a pseudogene. CDR3 length: 15 amino acids. The CDR3 region has the DNA TGTGCCAGCAGCACGTACAAAGCGGGCACAGATACGCAGTATTTT. Its protein product is CASSTYKAGTDTQYF.

In this sample, this clone turned up a few times. The chain combines TRBV6-5 with TRBJ1-1; no clear D. There are 14 residues in the CDR3. CDR1 is MNHEY, CDR2 SVGAGI, per germline. V was cut by 5 bases and J by 3 bases, with 13 bases left in between. The CDR3 reads CASSRATGDTEAFF. In DNA form, the CDR3 reads TGTGCCAGCAGTAGGGCCACCGGGGACACTGAAGCTTTCTTT.

This chain connects TRBV30 to TRBJ1-4; D gene uncertain. With 0 bases removed from V and 7 bases from J, the gap between germline ends came to 15 bases. Per the germline V gene, CDR1 is GTSNPN and CDR2 is SVGIG (reference sequence). The length of the CDR3 is 15 residues. As DNA, the CDR3 is TGTGCCTGGAGTGTACGTGGAGGACGCTCTGAAAAACTGTTTTTT. This encodes CAWSVRGGRSEKLFF.

The rearrangement uses TRBV6-6 and TRBJ2-7, with TRBD2 identical over 10 bases. V shed 4 bases, J shed 1 base, and the junction held 4 bases outside the gene matches. The CDR3 has 15 amino acids. Germline V gives CDR1 MNHNY, CDR2 SVGAGI (reference sequence). The CDR3 here is CASSSSSGRSYEQYF. In DNA, the CDR3 is TGTGCCAGCAGTTCCTCTAGCGGGAGATCCTACGAGCAGTACTTC.

In regard to this clone: Other DNA sequences of this sample code for an identical CDR3. The chain has TRBV30 and TRBJ2-7; D is unresolved. Trimming removed 2 bases from V and 4 bases from J, with 6 bases in between. This CDR3 comprises 11 residues. In germline, CDR1 is GTSNPN, CDR2 SVGIG (reference sequence). CDR3 sequence: CAWSSQYEQYF. CDR3 nucleotide sequence: TGTGCCTGGAGTTCTCAGTACGAGCAGTACTTC.

The sample holds a few counts of this clone. The same CDR3 can be traced to other DNA sequences in this sample. V is TRBV19 and J is TRBJ1-2, with 8 bases aligning to TRBD1. Germline CDR1 reads LNHDA; CDR2 reads SQIVND (reference sequence). The junction had 8 bases not matched to a gene; V was cut back by 6 bases and J by 2 bases. There are 15 residues in the CDR3. DNA of the CDR3: TGTGCCAGTAGGAGGACAGGGACTACCAACTATGGCTACACCTTC. Translating it yields CASRRTGTTNYGYTF.

This chain uses TRBV7-2 with TRBJ1-6; D not resolved. V lost 2 bases and J lost 6, with 11 bases in between. Germline values: CDR1 SGHTA, CDR2 FQGNSA. The CDR3 covers 15 residues. CDR3 residues: CASSLSWNSNSPLHF. In DNA, the CDR3 is TGTGCCAGCAGCTTATCATGGAATTCTAATTCACCCCTCCACTTT.

The chain carries TRBV19 and TRBJ2-6; D is undetermined. V was trimmed by 6 bases and J by 0 bases, leaving 9 bases between them. The CDR3 totals 15 residues. CDR1 is LNHDA, CDR2 SQIVND, per germline (reference sequence). The CDR3 DNA reads as TGTGCCAGTAGCTTTTCGACCTCTGGGGCCAACGTCCTGACTTTC. Residues: CASSFSTSGANVLTF.

On this clone itself: Other nucleotide sequences in the sample specify the same CDR3. The chain has TRBV5-1 and TRBJ2-5; the match to TRBD2 covers 14 bases. The CDR3 sequence is 16 residues long. V lost 4 bases and J lost 1; bases outside the gene matches: 3. Germline V gene data show CDR1 as SGHRS and CDR2 as YFSETQ. CDR3 residues: CASSPGLAGGQETQYF. The DNA for the CDR3 is TGCGCCAGCAGCCCTGGACTAGCGGGGGGCCAAGAGACCCAGTACTTC. The full variable domain, its missing parts supplied by reference TRBV5-1 and TRBJ2-5, is KAGVTQTPRYLIKTRGQQVTLSCSPISGHRSVSWYQQTPGQGLQFLFEYFSETQRNKGNFPGRFSGRQFSNSRSEMNVSTLELGDSALYLCASSPGLAGGQETQYFGPGTRLLVL.